This TCR beta chain emerged from a study of T cells after posttransplantation cyclophosphamide. The method was immunoSEQ multiplex PCR; TCRdb's version includes in-frame clones alone and lacks a portion of them. The sample has under 40,000 clones, none seen only once. This clone appeared many times. What it binds is unknown. Trimming pared 4 bases from V and 8 bases from J, leaving 13 bases between. CDR1 and CDR2 (germline): SGHNT, YYREEE (reference sequence). The CDR3 is made up of 13 amino acids. Study results and limitations: Later blood repertoires were often dominated by clones from the donor CD8+ memory compartment. After PTCy, TRB diversity resembled that of CNI/methotrexate controls. Tissue-infiltrating T cells from skin or gut overlapped little with blood T cells.

The specimen was PBMCs. The rearrangement links TRBV5-4 to TRBJ2-1; maybe TRBD2 (5 bases). The origin of this receptor is a woman aged 50 to 65 in good health and a related stem cell transplant donor. CDR3 protein: CASSRRTVDEQFF. The DNA for the CDR3 is TGTGCCAGCAGCCGTCGGACTGTTGATGAGCAGTTCTTC.